This T cell receptor beta chain derives from a study of cytomegalovirus exposure and HLA in healthy donors. Study-wide results and limits: A link between a missense DCLRE1C variant and TCR beta V- and J-gene trimming emerged from a later analysis. TCR beta V segments were, for the most part, productive about 87% or about 30% of the time in an earlier analysis. An Asian-associated ancestry cluster reportedly showed fewer N-insertions than the approximately 620-donor mean in a later analysis. High sensitivity and specificity were reportedly achieved when the classifier diagnosed cytomegalovirus status.

Looked up from germline, CDR1 is MNHEY and CDR2 is SVGAGI. This CDR3 contains 14 residues. V lost 6 bases to trimming and J lost 5 bases, with 16 bases between them. 60 Vbeta and 13 Jbeta primers were used in PCR. The method was immunoSEQ multiplex PCR; TCRdb's version includes in-frame clones alone and lacks a portion of them. The profile shows some 200,000 clones, around four fifths of them singletons. A remark on this clone: The antigen is undetermined.

The origin of this receptor is a woman aged 45-59 years in good health and CMV-seropositive. What was sequenced was PBMCs. This chain connects TRBV6-5 to TRBJ1-2; tentative D call: TRBD1 (6 bases). In DNA form, the CDR3 reads TGTGCCAGCAGGCGCGACAGGAATTGGTATGGCTACACCTTC. Translation gives CASRRDRNWYGYTF.